The 29 T cell receptor beta chains presented below share a single source sample, sequenced in a study of control samples from healthy donors and cancer patients. Repertoires were generated with immunoSEQ multiplex PCR, while TCRdb's copy carries only in-frame clones and drops some. There are more than 95,000 clones in the sample; 80% to 90% occur only once, and around 1.1% lies in the top ten. The sample comprised PBMCs. Receptor source: a woman aged 50 to 60 with colorectal cancer.

This clone has a single count. This chain joins TRBV3-1 (or the pseudogene TRBV3-2) and TRBJ1-4; D call uncertain. The germline V gene encodes CDR1 LGHDT and CDR2 YNNKEL (reference sequence). The CDR3 is made up of 14 amino acids. Trimming stripped 0 bases from V and 8 bases from J, with 10 bases between. The CDR3 region is CASSQDTRAEKLFF. In DNA, the CDR3 is TGTGCCAGCAGCCAAGATACGCGGGCAGAAAAACTGTTTTTT.

The chain employs TRBV3-1 (or the pseudogene TRBV3-2) and TRBJ2-5, with TRBD1 identical over 7 bases. Trimming removed 6 bases from V and 5 bases from J; junction bases left unmatched: 15. The CDR3 has 16 residues. Germline CDR1 is LGHDT and CDR2 is YNNKEL (reference sequence). CDR3 loop: CASRLIGGASSETQYF. The CDR3 region has the DNA TGTGCCAGCAGGCTTATAGGGGGCGCGAGTTCGGAGACCCAGTACTTC.

In this sample, this clone turned up once. The gene calls are TRBV5-6 and TRBJ2-7, with 8 positions matching TRBD1. Losses at the gene ends were 1 base for V and 0 bases for J; bases not matched to a gene: 9. From germline, CDR1 is SGHDT and CDR2 YYEEEE. This CDR3 spans 17 amino acids. The CDR3 DNA sequence: TGTGCCAGCAGCTTGAGTAGTTGGACAGGGATCTCCTACGAGCAGTACTTC. It encodes CASSLSSWTGISYEQYF.

V is TRBV15 and J is TRBJ1-2, with D uncertain. The CDR3 extends over 15 amino acids. The germline V gene has CDR1 LNHNV and CDR2 YYDKDF (reference sequence). V was pared by 1 base and J by 4 bases, with 13 bases between. The CDR3 DNA reads TGTGCCACCAGCAGAGTCGACGCACATTCCTATGGCTACACCTTC. Translating gives CATSRVDAHSYGYTF.

The chain links TRBV6-2 or TRBV6-3 to TRBJ1-5; no clear D. The germline V and J ends were trimmed by 2 bases and 1 base, with 15 bases remaining between them. The germline gives CDR1 MNHEY, CDR2 SVGEGT. The CDR3 length is 17 residues. The CDR3 spells CASSYRQMEPSNQPQHF. CDR3 DNA sequence: TGTGCCAGCAGTTACCGGCAGATGGAACCGAGCAATCAGCCCCAGCATTTT.

The V call is TRBV2, the J call TRBJ2-7; 8 nucleotides agree with TRBD2. V trimming: 6 bases; J trimming: 6 bases; junction bases outside the gene matches: 7. The CDR3 spans 13 residues. The germline CDR1 and CDR2 sequences are SNHLY and FYNNEI. CDR3 region: CASSPGLAGEQYF. DNA for the CDR3: TGTGCCAGCAGCCCCGGGCTAGCGGGCGAGCAGTACTTC. Using reference TRBV2 and TRBJ2-7 for the parts outside the CDR3, the full variable domain is EPEVTQTPSHQVTQMGQEVILRCVPISNHLYFYWYRQILGQKVEFLVSFYNNEISEKSEIFDDQFSVERPDGSNFTLKIRSTKLEDSAMYFCASSPGLAGEQYFGPGTRLTVT.

This chain connects TRBV9 to TRBJ2-2; TRBD1 or TRBD2 may be the D gene (5 bases each). Germline CDR1 SGDLS, CDR2 YYNGEE. V lost 3 bases and J lost 4, with 16 bases in between. The CDR3 has 16 residues. The CDR3 DNA is TGTGCCAGCAGCGCCTCCGGGACCCAGGGCACCGGGGAGCTGTTTTTT. Protein: CASSASGTQGTGELFF. Variable domain in full (rest from reference TRBV9 and TRBJ2-2): DSGVTQTPKHLITATGQRVTLRCSPRSGDLSVYWYQQSLDQGLQFLIQYYNGEERAKGNILERFSAQQFPDLHSELNLSSLELGDSALYFCASSASGTQGTGELFFGEGSRLTVL.

The gene calls are TRBV7-3 and TRBJ2-1; 7 bases match TRBD1. This CDR3 has 17 amino acids. In germline, CDR1 is SGHTA, CDR2 FQGTGA. V trimming: 5 bases; J trimming: 0 bases; junction bases outside the gene matches: 10. The CDR3 nucleotides are TGTGCCAGCAGCAATCGGGACAGCCCAAGCTCCTACAATGAGCAGTTCTTC. Amino acids: CASSNRDSPSSYNEQFF.

This clone occurred once. The chain uses TRBV5-1 and TRBJ2-1; 9 bases align to TRBD2. J lost 6 bases, V lost 1 base, and 8 bases had no gene match. The CDR3 spans 16 residues. CDR1 is SGHRS, CDR2 YFSETQ, per germline. The CDR3 region has the DNA TGCGCCAGCAGCTTGTTCCTAGCGGGATTCGTCAATGAGCAGTTCTTC. As protein: CASSLFLAGFVNEQFF.

The chain joins TRBV2 to TRBJ1-6, with TRBD1 matching over 10 bases. Trimming at V came to 4 bases and at J to 7 bases, leaving 7 bases not matched to a gene. The CDR3 spans 16 residues. Germline CDR1 is SNHLY and CDR2 is FYNNEI. The CDR3: CASSGAGQGLNSPLHF. CDR3 bases: TGTGCCAGCAGTGGGGCGGGACAGGGGTTAAATTCACCCCTCCACTTT. Full variable domain (remainder filled in from reference TRBV2 and TRBJ1-6): EPEVTQTPSHQVTQMGQEVILRCVPISNHLYFYWYRQILGQKVEFLVSFYNNEISEKSEIFDDQFSVERPDGSNFTLKIRSTKLEDSAMYFCASSGAGQGLNSPLHFGNGTRLTVT.

The chain carries TRBV5-1 and TRBJ2-7, with D perhaps TRBD1 or TRBD2 (6 bases each). V lost 6 bases and J lost 5, with 21 bases in between. The CDR3 has 15 amino acids. Germline V lookup: CDR1 SGHRS, CDR2 YFSETQ. DNA of the CDR3: TGCGCCAGCAAGCGGGCCCTTGGGGGGCCCCACGAGCAGTACTTC. This encodes CASKRALGGPHEQYF.

V is TRBV5-1 and J is TRBJ2-7, with TRBD2 identical over 12 bases. The length of the CDR3 is 15 residues. Trimming took 4 bases from V and 7 from J; bases not matched to a gene: 9. Germline CDR1 reads SGHRS; CDR2 reads YFSETQ. Here the CDR3 DNA reads TGCGCCAGCAGCCCCAGGACTAGCGGGGTGGGTGAGCAGTACTTC. Its protein is CASSPRTSGVGEQYF.

This clone has more than one count but fewer than ten. The chain joins TRBV19 to TRBJ1-6; 7 positions match TRBD1. The trim removed 2 bases at V and 5 bases at J, leaving 6 bases unmatched. Germline-derived CDR1 and CDR2 are LNHDA and SQIVND (reference sequence). The CDR3 contains 16 residues. CDR3 in amino acids: CASSIYLTGNNSPLHF. CDR3 sequence (DNA): TGTGCCAGTAGTATATACCTGACAGGGAATAATTCACCCCTCCACTTT.

To note about this clone: Additional DNA sequences in this sample encode the identical CDR3. This chain uses TRBV7-3 with TRBJ2-7; D remains unclear. The CDR3 runs to 15 residues. The germline V gene has CDR1 SGHTA and CDR2 FQGTGA. Deletions cut 1 base from V and 2 bases from J, with 12 bases between. This CDR3 is CASSLKAGSAYEQYF. CDR3 nucleotide sequence: TGTGCCAGCAGCTTAAAGGCAGGTTCTGCCTACGAGCAGTACTTC.

CDR3 amino acids: CASSLEGGDQPQHF. CDR3 bases: TGCGCCAGCAGCTTGGAAGGGGGCGATCAGCCCCAGCATTTT. The chain recombines TRBV5-1 with TRBJ1-5; 7 bases agree with TRBD1. The V segment lost 0 bases and the J segment 5 bases; nucleotides outside the gene matches: 2. Germline V gives CDR1 SGHRS, CDR2 YFSETQ. CDR3 length: 14 residues.

The chain combines TRBV19 with TRBJ1-2, with a possible D match to TRBD1 (5 bases). Trimming shortened V by 5 bases and J by 2 bases, and 9 bases separated the two germline ends. Germline CDR1 is LNHDA and CDR2 is SQIVND (reference sequence). The CDR3 sequence is 13 residues long. CDR3 sequence: CASSQTANYGYTF. The DNA for the CDR3 is TGTGCCAGTAGTCAGACAGCCAACTATGGCTACACCTTC.

This clone was seen only once. The chain is built from TRBV4-2 and TRBJ1-4; D gene uncertain. V was cut by 1 base and J by 5 bases, with 5 bases left in between. The CDR3 loop spans 13 amino acids. Germline V lookup: CDR1 LGHNA, CDR2 YNFKEQ. CDR3 sequence reads: CASSQARNEKLFF. The DNA of the CDR3 is TGTGCCAGCAGCCAAGCCCGGAATGAAAAACTGTTTTTT.

The CDR3 nucleotides read TGTGCCAGCAGTGAAGGGACAGGCTACGAGCAGTACTTC. Its protein is CASSEGTGYEQYF. The J gene is TRBJ2-7, the V gene TRBV2; 7 bases are a match to TRBD1. The CDR3 consists of 13 residues. In germline, CDR1 is SNHLY, CDR2 FYNNEI. With V trimmed by 1 base and J by 3 bases, 0 bases remained unmatched.

CDR3 in DNA: TGCGCCAGCAGTCCGGTTAGCGGGCCGATTTACAATGAGCAGTTCTTC. Translated, it gives CASSPVSGPIYNEQFF. The chain is built from TRBV5-1 and TRBJ2-1; 7 bases align to TRBD2. The length of the CDR3 is 16 residues. CDR1 and CDR2 (germline): SGHRS, YFSETQ. V was clipped by 5 bases and J by 4 bases; unmatched bases: 12.

A single count supports this clone. The chain uses TRBV29-1 and TRBJ2-1; D is possibly TRBD2 (5 bases). Germline-derived CDR1 and CDR2 are SQVTM and ANQGSEA. The V end was cut by 8 bases, the J end by 6 bases, with 20 bases between. CDR3 length equals 14 residues. Here the CDR3 DNA reads TGCAGCTTCCTCGGATTAGCGAGGGCCAATGAGCAGTTCTTC. As protein: CSFLGLARANEQFF.

The chain couples TRBV7-6 to TRBJ2-1, with a weak D call TRBD2 (7 bases). Trimming took 1 base from V and 5 from J, leaving 12 bases between them. The CDR3 is made up of 15 amino acids. Germline assignment: CDR1 SGHVS and CDR2 FNYEAQ. The CDR3 nucleotides read TGTGCCAGCAGCTTAGTGGCGGGGGCCCACAATGAGCAGTTCTTC. Its translation is CASSLVAGAHNEQFF. Using reference TRBV7-6 and TRBJ2-1 for the parts outside the CDR3, the full variable domain is GAGVSQSPRYKVTKRGQDVALRCDPISGHVSLYWYRQALGQGPEFLTYFNYEAQQDKSGLPNDRFSAERPEGSISTLTIQRTEQRDSAMYRCASSLVAGAHNEQFFGPGTRLTVL.

The chain employs TRBV7-6 and TRBJ1-3, with TRBD1 matching 8 bases. CDR1 SGHVS and CDR2 FNYEAQ come from the germline V gene. The CDR3 is 16 amino acids. Trimming removed 5 bases from V and 0 bases from J; junction bases left unmatched: 6. The CDR3 DNA reads as TGTGCCAGCAGCGTGGGACAGGCAGACTCTGGAAACACCATATATTTT. It is translated as CASSVGQADSGNTIYF.

The chain carries TRBV6-1 and TRBJ2-1; 7 bases align to TRBD2. The germline CDR1 and CDR2 sequences are MNHNS and SASEGT. Germline trimming cut 2 bases from V and 4 bases from J; bases unmatched to any gene: 5. This CDR3 spans 15 amino acids. The CDR3 DNA sequence: TGTGCCAGCAGTGAAAGGCTAGCGGATTACAATGAGCAGTTCTTC. Translating gives CASSERLADYNEQFF.

In this sample, this clone turned up once. The CDR3 coding sequence is TGTGCCAGCAGCCTAAGGTATAACACTGAAGCTTTCTTT. Protein: CASSLRYNTEAFF. The genes are TRBV11-3 and TRBJ1-1; D not certain. The length of the CDR3 is 13 residues. Germline assignment: CDR1 SGHNT and CDR2 YENEEA. Trimming left V 5 bases short and J 2 bases short, with 9 bases between.

The chain uses TRBV7-9 and TRBJ2-4; D ambiguous. Trimming left V 2 bases short and J 2 bases short, with 7 bases between. The germline CDR1 and CDR2 sequences are SEHNR and FQNEAQ (reference sequence). The CDR3 is made up of 14 amino acids. The CDR3: CASSLWGTKNIQYF. The CDR3 DNA reads as TGTGCCAGCAGCTTATGGGGTACCAAAAACATTCAGTACTTC.

V is TRBV9 and J is TRBJ1-5, with a possible D match to TRBD1 (6 bases). Germline V gives CDR1 SGDLS, CDR2 YYNGEE. The V end was cut by 3 bases, the J end by 5 bases, with 15 bases between. The CDR3 loop spans 15 amino acids. CDR3 residues: CASSAGDGRDQPQHF. The DNA for the CDR3 is TGTGCCAGCAGCGCAGGGGACGGTAGAGATCAGCCCCAGCATTTT.

The J gene is TRBJ2-5, the V gene TRBV28; TRBD2 matches at 8 bases. The trim removed 6 bases at V and 5 bases at J, leaving 8 bases unmatched. The CDR3 runs 14 residues. Germline CDR1 and CDR2: MDHEN and SYDVKM. The CDR3 coding sequence is TGTGCCAGCAGCAAGGGCGGGAGGTTCGAGACCCAGTACTTC. It yields the protein CASSKGGRFETQYF.

This clone showed up just once. The chain uses TRBV5-1 and TRBJ2-2; D possibly corresponds to TRBD2 (5 bases). The V and J ends lost 2 bases and 4 bases respectively, with 15 bases between them. CDR1 is SGHRS, CDR2 YFSETQ, per germline. The CDR3 covers 16 residues. CDR3 amino acids: CASSLGGRVTTGELFF. In DNA, the CDR3 is TGCGCCAGCAGCTTAGGTGGGAGAGTTACCACCGGGGAGCTGTTTTTT.

The V and J genes are TRBV5-1 and TRBJ1-3, with D perhaps matching TRBD1 (5 bases). The V and J ends lost 1 base and 0 bases respectively, with 8 bases between them. CDR1 and CDR2 from the germline V gene are SGHRS and YFSETQ. The CDR3 totals 15 residues. The CDR3 DNA sequence: TGCGCCAGCAGCTTGTGGGGGGACTCTGGAAACACCATATATTTT. Translating gives CASSLWGDSGNTIYF.